This is a list of T cell receptor beta chains from one sample in a study of cytotoxic CD8 clonotypes in ibrutinib-treated CLL. The repertoire was sequenced with immunoSEQ multiplex PCR; TCRdb's copy has only in-frame clones and lacks some. The data show 43,000 or so clones, with over 60% seen just once and roughly 21% held by the top ten. The specimen comprised PBMCs, sampled after 24 months of ibrutinib treatment. The source of these receptors is a human donor with chronic lymphocytic leukemia. The CDR3 runs from the conserved cysteine through the conserved F or W. The order of the fields is CDR3 protein, CDR3 DNA, J gene, V gene, clone size, D gene. The D gene is left open where the match is weak. For some rows the clone size is stated as once, few or many, or as a class when expanded; others skip it.

CDR3: CASSGDRVTYEQYF; DNA: TGCGCCAGCAGTGGGGACAGGGTTACCTACGAGCAGTACTTC; J: TRBJ2-7; V: TRBV10-1; size: -; D: TRBD1
CDR3: CSVDLGEGSYEQYF; DNA: TGCAGCGTTGACCTGGGTGAGGGCTCCTACGAGCAGTACTTC; J: TRBJ2-7; V: TRBV29-1; size: -; D: -
CDR3: CASSEDSTAASLHF; DNA: TGTGCCAGCAGTGAAGATTCGACAGCTGCGTCCCTCCACTTT; J: TRBJ1-6; V: TRBV6-1; size: -; D: -
CDR3: CASSIPGGSNGYTF; DNA: TGTGCCAGCAGTATCCCCGGGGGGTCGAATGGCTACACCTTC; J: TRBJ1-2; V: TRBV27; size: once; D: -
CDR3: CASSPRQGTYEQYF; DNA: TGTGCCAGTAGTCCTAGACAGGGGACCTACGAGCAGTACTTC; J: TRBJ2-7; V: TRBV19; size: many; D: TRBD1
CDR3: CASKEKTGFFGYTF; DNA: TGTGCCAGTAAGGAGAAGACAGGTTTTTTTGGCTACACCTTC; J: TRBJ1-2; V: TRBV19; size: -; D: -
CDR3: CASSQDRGAGTDTQYF; DNA: TGCGCCAGCAGCCAAGATCGGGGGGCAGGTACAGATACGCAGTATTTT; J: TRBJ2-3; V: TRBV4-1; size: -; D: -
CDR3: CASSLADRATNYGYTF; DNA: TGTGCCAGCAGTTTAGCCGACAGGGCTACGAACTATGGCTACACCTTC; J: TRBJ1-2; V: TRBV28; size: few; D: TRBD1
CDR3: CASSDRTGQFLQYF; DNA: TGTGCCAGCAGTGACCGGACAGGGCAGTTCTTGCAGTACTTC; J: TRBJ2-7; V: TRBV2; size: few; D: TRBD1
CDR3: CSDGAGANNEQFF; DNA: TGCAGCGATGGAGCGGGAGCCAACAATGAGCAGTTCTTC; J: TRBJ2-1; V: TRBV29-1; size: once; D: TRBD2
CDR3: CASSESELYGYTF; DNA: TGTGCCAGCAGTGAATCTGAACTCTATGGCTACACCTTC; J: TRBJ1-2; V: TRBV2; size: -; D: -
CDR3: CASTPGGSISGNTIYF; DNA: TGCGCCAGCACCCCTGGGGGGAGCATCTCTGGAAACACCATATATTTT; J: TRBJ1-3; V: TRBV5-1; size: -; D: -
CDR3: CASSYSSQYGNEQFF; DNA: TGTGCCAGCAGTTACTCTTCGCAATACGGCAATGAGCAGTTCTTC; J: TRBJ2-1; V: TRBV6-5; size: few; D: -
CDR3: CASGLNQPQHF; DNA: TGTGCCAGCGGACTAAATCAGCCCCAGCATTTT; J: TRBJ1-5; V: TRBV6-1; size: once; D: -
CDR3: CASSPGQGTNEKLFF; DNA: TGTGCCAGCAGCCCCGGACAGGGAACTAATGAAAAACTGTTTTTT; J: TRBJ1-4; V: TRBV11-2; size: -; D: TRBD1
CDR3: CASSPSGLNTGELFF; DNA: TGCGCCAGCAGCCCTTCAGGACTAAACACCGGGGAGCTGTTTTTT; J: TRBJ2-2; V: TRBV5-1; size: few; D: -
CDR3: CASSVHREQFF; DNA: TGTGCCAGTAGTGTCCACCGTGAGCAGTTCTTC; J: TRBJ2-1; V: TRBV19; size: -; D: -
CDR3: CASKASGGSHSLADTQYF; DNA: TGCGCCAGCAAAGCCAGCGGGGGGTCACATTCTCTTGCAGATACGCAGTATTTT; J: TRBJ2-3; V: TRBV5-1; size: -; D: TRBD2
CDR3: CASSTTTGGGYGYTF; DNA: TGTGCCAGTAGTACAACCACAGGTGGTGGCTATGGCTACACCTTC; J: TRBJ1-2; V: TRBV19; size: -; D: -
CDR3: CASSESLIWDTQYF; DNA: TGTGCCAGCAGTGAGTCTCTTATTTGGGATACGCAGTATTTT; J: TRBJ2-3; V: TRBV2; size: -; D: -
CDR3: CASSLTSPGANVLTF; DNA: TGCGCCAGCAGCCTTACCTCACCTGGGGCCAACGTCCTGACTTTC; J: TRBJ2-6; V: TRBV5-1; size: -; D: -
CDR3: CASSRDLQETQYF; DNA: TGTGCCAGCAGCAGAGATCTTCAAGAGACCCAGTACTTC; J: TRBJ2-5; V: TRBV7-9; size: -; D: -
CDR3: CASSLGGPTDTQYF; DNA: TGTGCCAGCAGCCTCGGGGGGCCCACAGATACGCAGTATTTT; J: TRBJ2-3; V: TRBV27; size: -; D: -
CDR3: CASRTNTEAFF; DNA: TGCGCCAGCAGGACCAACACTGAAGCTTTCTTT; J: TRBJ1-1; V: TRBV5-1; size: -; D: -
CDR3: CASSELAGSNQPQHF; DNA: TGTGCCAGCAGTGAACTGGCAGGTAGCAATCAGCCCCAGCATTTT; J: TRBJ1-5; V: TRBV2; size: -; D: -
CDR3: CASSVTGLAGHNEQFF; DNA: TGTGCCAGCAGCGTTACGGGACTAGCGGGACACAATGAGCAGTTCTTC; J: TRBJ2-1; V: TRBV6-6; size: -; D: TRBD2
CDR3: CAAGQMNTEAFF; DNA: TGTGCCGCCGGGCAGATGAACACTGAAGCTTTCTTT; J: TRBJ1-1; V: TRBV10-3; size: -; D: -
CDR3: CASSLPGAGHNSNQPQHF; DNA: TGTGCCAGCAGCTTACCGGGGGCGGGACACAATAGCAATCAGCCCCAGCATTTT; J: TRBJ1-5; V: TRBV7-8; size: -; D: -
CDR3: CASSQRGGTDTQYF; DNA: TGTGCCAGCAGTCAGAGAGGCGGCACAGATACGCAGTATTTT; J: TRBJ2-3; V: TRBV27; size: -; D: -
CDR3: CASSPKGREDGYTF; DNA: TGTGCCAGCTCACCAAAGGGGAGGGAGGATGGCTACACCTTC; J: TRBJ1-2; V: TRBV18; size: few; D: -